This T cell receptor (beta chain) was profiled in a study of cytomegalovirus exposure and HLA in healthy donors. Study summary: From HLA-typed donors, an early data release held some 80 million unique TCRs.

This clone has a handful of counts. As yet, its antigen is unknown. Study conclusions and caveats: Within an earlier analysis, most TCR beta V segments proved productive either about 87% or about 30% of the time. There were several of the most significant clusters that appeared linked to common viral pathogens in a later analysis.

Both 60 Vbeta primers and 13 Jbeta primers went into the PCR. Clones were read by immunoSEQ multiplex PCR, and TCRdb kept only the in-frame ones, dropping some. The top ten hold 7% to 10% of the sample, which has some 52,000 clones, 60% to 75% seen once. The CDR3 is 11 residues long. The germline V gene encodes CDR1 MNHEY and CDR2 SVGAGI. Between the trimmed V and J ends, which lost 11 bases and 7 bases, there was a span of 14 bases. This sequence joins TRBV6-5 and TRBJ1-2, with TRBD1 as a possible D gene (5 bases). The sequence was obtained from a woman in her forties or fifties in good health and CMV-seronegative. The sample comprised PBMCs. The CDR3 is CAAGKGAGYTF. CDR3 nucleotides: TGTGCCGCGGGGAAAGGGGCTGGCTACACCTTC.